This T cell receptor beta chain came from a study of cytomegalovirus exposure and HLA in healthy donors. Generated by immunoSEQ multiplex PCR, the TCRdb table keeps only in-frame clones and is missing some. The sample includes some 140,000 clones, around 83% of them seen just once. Turning to this clone: Antigen unknown.

V shed 6 bases, J shed 8 bases, and the junction held 16 bases outside the gene matches. This CDR3 contains 16 residues. Germline V gene sequence: CDR1 MDHEN, CDR2 SYDVKM. Study findings and constraints: First-cohort TCR clusters were later found to tend to co-occur in the roughly 120 validation repertoires.

The rearrangement joins TRBV28 to TRBJ1-2; 9 positions match TRBD1. Sequencing was carried out using PBMCs. This sequence originates from a human donor in good health. CDR3 nucleotides: TGTGCCAGCAGCAGAGCTACAGGGGGCGCGCGCCACGGCTACACCTTC. It translates to CASSRATGGARHGYTF.